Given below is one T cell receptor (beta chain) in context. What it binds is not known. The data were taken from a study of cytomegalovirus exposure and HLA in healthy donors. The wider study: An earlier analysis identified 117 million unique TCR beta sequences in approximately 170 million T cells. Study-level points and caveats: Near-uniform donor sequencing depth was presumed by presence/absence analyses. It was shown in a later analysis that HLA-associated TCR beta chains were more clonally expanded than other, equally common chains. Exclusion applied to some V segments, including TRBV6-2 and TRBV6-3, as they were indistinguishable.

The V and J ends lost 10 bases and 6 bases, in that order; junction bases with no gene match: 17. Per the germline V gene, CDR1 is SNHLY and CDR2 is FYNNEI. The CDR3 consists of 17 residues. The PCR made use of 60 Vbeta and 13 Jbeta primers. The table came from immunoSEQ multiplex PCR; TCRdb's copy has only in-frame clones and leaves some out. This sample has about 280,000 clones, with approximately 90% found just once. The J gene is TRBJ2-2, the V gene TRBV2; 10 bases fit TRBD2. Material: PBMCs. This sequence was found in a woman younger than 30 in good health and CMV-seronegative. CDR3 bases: TGTGCCACCTCCTCGGCAAAGCGGGGGGGTGGTTCCGGGGAGCTGTTTTTT. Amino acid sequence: CATSSAKRGGGSGELFF.